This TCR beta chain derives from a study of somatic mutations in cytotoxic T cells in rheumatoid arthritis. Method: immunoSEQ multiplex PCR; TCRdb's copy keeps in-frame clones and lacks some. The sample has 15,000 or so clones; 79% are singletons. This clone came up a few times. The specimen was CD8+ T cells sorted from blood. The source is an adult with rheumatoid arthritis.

The CDR3 region has the DNA TGTGCCAGCAGTCTAGACAGGGGCTATGGCTACACCTTC. Protein: CASSLDRGYGYTF. V is TRBV6-6 and J is TRBJ1-2, with TRBD1 matching 8 bases. CDR3 size: 13 residues. The germline V gene has CDR1 MNHNY and CDR2 SVGAGI (reference sequence). V shed 5 bases and J 4 bases; nucleotides not matched to a gene: 3.